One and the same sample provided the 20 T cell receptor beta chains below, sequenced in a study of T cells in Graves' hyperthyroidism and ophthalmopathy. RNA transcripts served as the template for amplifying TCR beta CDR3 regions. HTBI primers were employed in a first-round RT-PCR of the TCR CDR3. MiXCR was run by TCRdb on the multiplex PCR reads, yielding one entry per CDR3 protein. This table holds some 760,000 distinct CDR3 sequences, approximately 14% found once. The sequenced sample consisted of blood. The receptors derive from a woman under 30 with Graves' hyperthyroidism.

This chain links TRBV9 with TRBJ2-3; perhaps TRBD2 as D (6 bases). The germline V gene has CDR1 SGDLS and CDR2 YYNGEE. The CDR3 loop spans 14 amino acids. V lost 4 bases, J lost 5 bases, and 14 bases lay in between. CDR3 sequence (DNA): TGTGCCAGCAGCAGCCGGGGGTTCAAAGATACGCAGTATTTT. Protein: CASSSRGFKDTQYF.

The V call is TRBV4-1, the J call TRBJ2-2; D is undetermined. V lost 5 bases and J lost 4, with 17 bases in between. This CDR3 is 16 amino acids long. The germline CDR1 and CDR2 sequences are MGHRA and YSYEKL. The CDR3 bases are TGCGCCAGCAGCGCCCTCAGGAGAAACCCCACCGGGGAGCTGTTTTTT. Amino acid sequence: CASSALRRNPTGELFF.

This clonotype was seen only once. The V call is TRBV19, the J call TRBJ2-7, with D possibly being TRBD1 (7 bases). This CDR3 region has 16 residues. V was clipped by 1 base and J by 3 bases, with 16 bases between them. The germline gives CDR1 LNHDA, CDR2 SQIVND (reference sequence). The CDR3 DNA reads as TGTGCCAGTAGTATAGTCTTCCCAGGGGGGATCTACGAGCAGTACTTC. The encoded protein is CASSIVFPGGIYEQYF.

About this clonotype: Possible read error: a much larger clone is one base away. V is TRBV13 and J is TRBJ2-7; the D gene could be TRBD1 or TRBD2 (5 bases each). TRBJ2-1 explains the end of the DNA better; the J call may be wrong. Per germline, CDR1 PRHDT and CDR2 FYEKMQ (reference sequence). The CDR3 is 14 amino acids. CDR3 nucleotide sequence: TGTGCCAGCAGCCACCCCCGGGACCCCCACGAGCAGTTCTTC. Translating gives CASSHPRDPHEQFF.

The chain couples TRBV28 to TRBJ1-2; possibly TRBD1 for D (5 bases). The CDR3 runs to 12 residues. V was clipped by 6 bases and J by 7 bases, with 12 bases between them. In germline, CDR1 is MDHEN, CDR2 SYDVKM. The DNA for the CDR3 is TGTGCCAGCAGCTACCTGACAGTTGGCTACACCTTC. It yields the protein CASSYLTVGYTF.

The CDR3 region is CSARDRAGRGDYGYTF. As DNA, the CDR3 is TGCAGTGCTAGAGATAGAGCGGGCAGGGGGGACTATGGCTACACCTTC. This chain joins TRBV20-1 and TRBJ1-2; 7 bases map to TRBD1. The germline CDR1 and CDR2 sequences are DFQATT and SNEGSKA (reference sequence). After removal of 0 bases from V and 3 bases from J, the junction contained 10 bases not matched to a gene. The CDR3 loop spans 16 amino acids.

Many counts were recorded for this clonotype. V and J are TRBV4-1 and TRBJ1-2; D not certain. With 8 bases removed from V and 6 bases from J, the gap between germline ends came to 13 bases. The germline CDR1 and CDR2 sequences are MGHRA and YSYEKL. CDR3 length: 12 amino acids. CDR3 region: CASRGQRHGYTF. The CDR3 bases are TGCGCCAGCCGTGGCCAGCGCCATGGCTACACCTTC.

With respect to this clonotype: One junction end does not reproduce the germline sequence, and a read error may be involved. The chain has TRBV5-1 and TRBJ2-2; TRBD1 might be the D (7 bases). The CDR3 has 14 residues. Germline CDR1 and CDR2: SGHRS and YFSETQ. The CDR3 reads CASSPGQNTGGLFF. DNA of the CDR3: TGCGCCAGCAGCCCGGGACAGAACACCGGGGGGCTGTTTTTT.

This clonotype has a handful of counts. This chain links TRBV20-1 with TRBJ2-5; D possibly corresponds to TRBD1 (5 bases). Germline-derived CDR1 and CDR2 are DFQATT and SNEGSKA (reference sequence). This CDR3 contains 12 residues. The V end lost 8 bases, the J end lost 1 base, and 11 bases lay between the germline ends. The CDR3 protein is CSLAGSQETQYF. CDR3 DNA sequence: TGCAGTCTGGCAGGGTCCCAAGAGACCCAGTACTTC.

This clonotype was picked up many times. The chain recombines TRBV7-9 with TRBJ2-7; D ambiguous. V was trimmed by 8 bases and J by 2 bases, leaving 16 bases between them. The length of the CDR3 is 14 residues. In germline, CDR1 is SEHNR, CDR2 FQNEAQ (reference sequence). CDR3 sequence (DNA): TGTGCCAGCGAAGAGGCTCCAGGCACCTACGAGCAGTACTTC. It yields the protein CASEEAPGTYEQYF.

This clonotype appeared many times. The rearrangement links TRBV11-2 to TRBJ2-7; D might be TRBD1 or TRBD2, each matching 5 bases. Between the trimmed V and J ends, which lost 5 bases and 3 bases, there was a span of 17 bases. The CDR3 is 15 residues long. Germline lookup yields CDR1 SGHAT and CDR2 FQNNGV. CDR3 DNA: TGTGCCAGCAGCCTTAACCCGGGACCTCTCTACGAGCAGTACTTC. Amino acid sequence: CASSLNPGPLYEQYF. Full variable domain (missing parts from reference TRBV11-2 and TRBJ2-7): EAGVAQSPRYKIIEKRQSVAFWCNPISGHATLYWYQQILGQGPKLLIQFQNNGVVDDSQLPKDRFSAERLKGVDSTLKIQPAKLEDSAVYLCASSLNPGPLYEQYFGPGTRLTVT.

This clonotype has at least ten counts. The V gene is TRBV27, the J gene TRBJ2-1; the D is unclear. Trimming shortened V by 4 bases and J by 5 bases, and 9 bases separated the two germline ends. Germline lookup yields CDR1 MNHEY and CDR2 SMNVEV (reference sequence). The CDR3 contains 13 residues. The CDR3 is CASSWTRNNEQFF. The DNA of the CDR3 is TGTGCCAGCAGTTGGACGAGAAACAATGAGCAGTTCTTC.

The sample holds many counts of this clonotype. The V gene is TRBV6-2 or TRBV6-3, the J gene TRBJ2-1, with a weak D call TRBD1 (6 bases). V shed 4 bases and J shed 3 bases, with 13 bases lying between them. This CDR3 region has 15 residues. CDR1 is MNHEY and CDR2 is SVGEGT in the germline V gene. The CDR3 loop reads CASSSPQGIYNEQFF. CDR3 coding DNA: TGTGCCAGCAGTTCCCCACAGGGTATCTACAATGAGCAGTTCTTC.

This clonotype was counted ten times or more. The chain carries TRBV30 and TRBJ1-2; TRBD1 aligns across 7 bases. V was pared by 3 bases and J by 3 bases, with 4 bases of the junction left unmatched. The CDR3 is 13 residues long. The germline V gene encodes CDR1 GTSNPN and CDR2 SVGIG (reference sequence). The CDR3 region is CAWSVTGDYGYTF. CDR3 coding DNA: TGTGCCTGGAGCGTTACAGGGGACTATGGCTACACCTTC.

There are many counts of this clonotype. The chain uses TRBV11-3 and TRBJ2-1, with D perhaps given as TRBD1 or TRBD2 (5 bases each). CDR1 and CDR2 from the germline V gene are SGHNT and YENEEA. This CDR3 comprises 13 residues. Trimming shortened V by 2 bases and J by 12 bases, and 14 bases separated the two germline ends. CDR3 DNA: TGTGCCAGCAGCTTAACCGGGACCGCCCCGCAGTTCTTC. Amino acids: CASSLTGTAPQFF. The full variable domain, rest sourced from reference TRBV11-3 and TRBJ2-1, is EAGVVQSPRYKIIEKKQPVAFWCNPISGHNTLYWYLQNLGQGPELLIRYENEEAVDDSQLPKDRFSAERLKGVDSTLKIQPAELGDSAVYLCASSLTGTAPQFFGPGTRLTVL.

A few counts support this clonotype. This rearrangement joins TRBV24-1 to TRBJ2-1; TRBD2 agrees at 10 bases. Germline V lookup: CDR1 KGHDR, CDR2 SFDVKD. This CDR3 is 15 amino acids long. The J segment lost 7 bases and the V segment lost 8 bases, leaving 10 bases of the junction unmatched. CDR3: CATTQAGGPGNEQFF. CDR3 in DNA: TGTGCCACCACCCAAGCGGGAGGGCCGGGTAATGAGCAGTTCTTC.

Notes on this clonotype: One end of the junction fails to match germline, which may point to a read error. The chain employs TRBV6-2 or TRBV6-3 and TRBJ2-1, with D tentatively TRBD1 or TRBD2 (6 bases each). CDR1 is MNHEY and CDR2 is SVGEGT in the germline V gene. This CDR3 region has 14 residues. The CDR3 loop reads CASAPPLGGHEQLF. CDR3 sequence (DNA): TGTGCCAGCGCCCCCCCCTTGGGGGGACATGAGCAGCTCTTC.

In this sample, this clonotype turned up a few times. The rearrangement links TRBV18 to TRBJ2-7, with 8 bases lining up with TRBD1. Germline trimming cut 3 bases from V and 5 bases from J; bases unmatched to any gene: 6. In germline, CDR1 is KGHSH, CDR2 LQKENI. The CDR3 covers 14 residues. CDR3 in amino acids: CASSPRDRTHEQYF. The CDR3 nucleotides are TGTGCCAGCTCACCGCGGGACAGGACACACGAGCAGTACTTC.

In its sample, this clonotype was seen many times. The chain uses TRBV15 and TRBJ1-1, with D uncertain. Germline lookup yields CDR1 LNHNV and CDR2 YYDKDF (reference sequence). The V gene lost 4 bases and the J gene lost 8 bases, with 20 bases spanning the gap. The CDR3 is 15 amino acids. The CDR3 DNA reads TGTGCCACCAGCAACAGCCGACGGACCTTCGTGGAAGCTTTCTTT. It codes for CATSNSRRTFVEAFF.

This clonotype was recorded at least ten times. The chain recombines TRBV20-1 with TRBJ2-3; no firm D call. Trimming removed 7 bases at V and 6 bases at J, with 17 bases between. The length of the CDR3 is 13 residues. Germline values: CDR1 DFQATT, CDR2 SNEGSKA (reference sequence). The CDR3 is CSVPNFLGDTQYF. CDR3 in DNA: TGCAGTGTTCCGAACTTCCTTGGCGATACGCAGTATTTT.